The clone carrying this T cell receptor beta chain was seen repeatedly, ten times or more. Its antigen is currently unknown. The sample originates from a study of T cell repertoires in cytomegalovirus infection. Study context: Shared public TCR beta signatures pointed to both CMV infection and a matching HLA type.

V dropped 5 bases and J dropped 5 bases, with 7 bases sitting between them. This CDR3 is built from 12 residues. Looked up from germline, CDR1 is SGHDT and CDR2 is YYEEEE. Study-wide results and limits: Adding up the frequency of public TCR beta families identified people who carried CMV plus the relevant HLA. The ex vivo response was dominated by HLA-C-restricted CMV-specific TCR beta clonotypes.

TCRdb analysed the reads with MiXCR anew, one entry per CDR3 protein. The data contain approximately 490,000 distinct CDR3 sequences, roughly 12% of them seen just once; the ten biggest clones take up 10%. Material: PBMCs. The TCR originated in a human donor in good health (CMV status not recorded). Some clones in this sample may be carry-over from other donors' samples. The chain couples TRBV5-6 to TRBJ2-2; unclear D gene. This CDR3 reads CASSNQTGELFF. CDR3 DNA sequence: TGTGCCAGCAGTAATCAGACCGGGGAGCTGTTTTTT.